The 5 T cell receptor beta chains below come from one sample, sequenced in a study of preoperative IRX-2 immunotherapy in early breast cancer. Treatment given: preoperative locoregional IRX-2 cytokine immunotherapy. TCRdb keeps only in-frame clones here, not all; method: immunoSEQ multiplex PCR. The sample records about 19,000 clones, roughly 80% being singletons. The material was lymph node tissue, obtained after IRX-2 immunotherapy. Source of these receptors: a human donor with breast cancer.

The chain combines TRBV19 with TRBJ1-1; TRBD1 aligns across 8 bases. Looked up from germline, CDR1 is LNHDA and CDR2 is SQIVND (reference sequence). The length of the CDR3 is 14 residues. The J segment lost 0 bases and the V segment lost 6 bases, leaving 3 bases of the junction unmatched. CDR3 sequence: CASRIQGVNTEAFF. In nucleotides, the CDR3 is TGTGCCAGTAGGATACAGGGGGTGAACACTGAAGCTTTCTTT.

This clone has only one observation. V and J are TRBV19 and TRBJ2-7, with D perhaps matching TRBD1 (5 bases). V lost 7 bases and J 2 bases, leaving 18 bases between the germline ends. The CDR3 is 15 residues long. Per germline, CDR1 LNHDA and CDR2 SQIVND (reference sequence). In DNA form, the CDR3 reads TGTGCCAGTACCCCCGCGTGGGGCTCCGCCTACGAGCAGTACTTC. Translating gives CASTPAWGSAYEQYF. The entire variable domain, with the rest obtained from reference TRBV19 and TRBJ2-7, is as follows: DGGITQSPKYLFRKEGQNVTLSCEQNLNHDAMYWYRQDPGQGLRLIYYSQIVNDFQKGDIAEGYSVSREKKESFPLTVTSAQKNPTAFYLCASTPAWGSAYEQYFGPGTRLTVT.

J is TRBJ1-1 and V is TRBV9; TRBD1 aligns across 9 bases. The CDR3 covers 15 residues. V trimming: 4 bases; J trimming: 4 bases; junction bases outside the gene matches: 8. Germline CDR1 reads SGDLS; CDR2 reads YYNGEE. The CDR3 spells CASSPTGGWGTEAFF. In DNA, the CDR3 is TGTGCCAGCAGCCCCACAGGGGGCTGGGGCACTGAAGCTTTCTTT.

This chain connects TRBV25-1 to TRBJ2-3, with TRBD1 matching over 8 bases. The V and J ends lost 7 bases and 0 bases, in that order; junction bases with no gene match: 3. This CDR3 is 14 amino acids long. Germline CDR1 reads MGHDK; CDR2 reads SYGVNS. CDR3 residues: CASNRGMSTDTQYF. CDR3 DNA: TGTGCCAGCAACAGGGGGATGAGCACAGATACGCAGTATTTT.

In this sample, this clone turned up once. The V call is TRBV6-8, the J call TRBJ2-7, with 9 nucleotides matching TRBD1. The CDR3 loop spans 16 amino acids. Germline-derived CDR1 and CDR2 are MNHGY and SAAAGT. The V gene end was trimmed by 6 bases and the J gene end by 3 bases; junction bases not matched to a gene: 12. The CDR3 loop is CASRSPGQGKIYEQYF. The CDR3 DNA reads TGTGCCAGCAGATCCCCGGGACAGGGCAAAATCTACGAGCAGTACTTC.